A single sample gave rise to the 19 T cell receptor beta chains below, sequenced in a study of beta chain features in type 1 diabetes. The sequenced template was cDNA made from the entire isolated RNA. Produced via immunoSEQ multiplex PCR; TCRdb's table is partial and in-frame only. The data contain 330,000 or so clones, 20% of them singletons. Sequences were obtained from naive CD4+ T cells from blood. Receptors were obtained from a woman between 18 and 30 years old in good health.

In its sample, this clone was seen a few times. This chain uses TRBV5-6 with TRBJ2-4; 9 bases line up with TRBD1. Trimming took 1 base from V and 8 from J; bases not matched to a gene: 7. Per the germline V gene, CDR1 is SGHDT and CDR2 is YYEEEE. The CDR3 is 15 residues long. The CDR3 loop is CASSLLQGAIDIQYF. The CDR3 DNA reads as TGTGCCAGCAGCTTGTTACAGGGGGCGATTGACATTCAGTACTTC.

The J gene is TRBJ1-1, the V gene TRBV19; unclear D gene. The CDR3 consists of 12 residues. Trimming left V 10 bases short and J 1 base short, with 10 bases between. Germline assignment: CDR1 LNHDA and CDR2 SQIVND (reference sequence). The CDR3 loop reads CANRGRNTEAFF. The CDR3 DNA reads as TGTGCCAATCGAGGGAGGAACACTGAAGCTTTCTTT.

This clone was seen a few times. V is TRBV5-6 and J is TRBJ2-5; perhaps TRBD2 as D (6 bases). CDR1 SGHDT and CDR2 YYEEEE come from the germline V gene. V lost 4 bases to trimming and J lost 5 bases, with 15 bases between them. CDR3 size: 14 residues. The CDR3 sequence: CASSPGGGMETQYF. The CDR3 DNA follows: TGTGCCAGCAGCCCCGGTGGGGGGATGGAGACCCAGTACTTC.

The V call is TRBV27, the J call TRBJ1-2; D gene uncertain. The germline gives CDR1 MNHEY, CDR2 SMNVEV (reference sequence). This CDR3 is built from 15 residues. Trimming cost V 6 bases and J 4 bases, with 18 bases left between them. CDR3 sequence: CASSSGGGGSYGYTF. For the CDR3, the DNA is TGTGCCAGCAGCTCCGGAGGAGGAGGGTCCTATGGCTACACCTTC.

V usage is TRBV18 and J usage is TRBJ1-5, with 7 bases that match TRBD1. The CDR3 contains 15 residues. J lost 2 bases, V lost 3 bases, and 4 bases had no gene match. Germline-derived CDR1 and CDR2 are KGHSH and LQKENI. The CDR3 sequence is CASSPGDSRNQPQHF. CDR3 sequence (DNA): TGTGCCAGCTCACCGGGGGACAGTCGCAATCAGCCCCAGCATTTT.

The CDR3 nucleotides are TGTGCCAGCAGCGTCACAGGGGGGGATCAGCCCCAGCATTTT. Its protein product is CASSVTGGDQPQHF. The chain recombines TRBV11-2 with TRBJ1-5, with TRBD1 matching over 8 bases. The J segment lost 5 bases and the V segment lost 5 bases, leaving 5 bases of the junction unmatched. The CDR3 extends over 14 amino acids. Per germline, CDR1 SGHAT and CDR2 FQNNGV.

This sequence joins TRBV2 and TRBJ2-5; 7 bases agree with TRBD2. V gave up 6 bases and J gave up 4 bases; unmatched junction bases: 5. Germline V gene lookup returns CDR1 SNHLY and CDR2 FYNNEI. CDR3 length: 13 residues. CDR3 coding DNA: TGTGCCAGCAGGCCGGGACTACTAGAGACCCAGTACTTC. It codes for CASRPGLLETQYF.

CDR3 protein: CASSGAGGGETQYF. In nucleotides, the CDR3 is TGTGCCAGCAGCGGTGCAGGAGGTGGCGAGACCCAGTACTTC. The V and J genes are TRBV2 and TRBJ2-5; possibly TRBD2 for D (5 bases). This CDR3 comprises 14 residues. V shed 6 bases and J shed 5 bases, with 16 bases lying between them. CDR1 is SNHLY and CDR2 is FYNNEI in the germline V gene.

The chain has TRBV5-1 and TRBJ2-7; D uncertain. Germline CDR1 is SGHRS and CDR2 is YFSETQ. The V gene lost 5 bases and the J gene lost 9 bases, with 9 bases spanning the gap. CDR3 size: 10 residues. Written as DNA, the CDR3 is TGCGCCAGCAGGGGCGACCGGCAGTACTTC. Translation: CASRGDRQYF.

The sample holds a few counts of this clone. V is TRBV5-1 and J is TRBJ1-1; 7 bases are a match to TRBD1. V shed 6 bases and J 0 bases; nucleotides not matched to a gene: 5. The CDR3 has 14 amino acids. In germline, CDR1 is SGHRS, CDR2 YFSETQ. The CDR3 is CASTATGLNTEAFF. The CDR3 nucleotides are TGCGCCAGCACCGCGACAGGGTTGAACACTGAAGCTTTCTTT.

V gene TRBV19 combines with J gene TRBJ1-1; D call uncertain. The length of the CDR3 is 12 residues. CDR1 LNHDA and CDR2 SQIVND come from the germline V gene (reference sequence). V lost 1 base to trimming and J lost 6 bases, with 6 bases between them. The CDR3 sequence: CASSIAGAEAFF. The DNA for the CDR3 is TGTGCCAGTAGTATAGCGGGTGCTGAAGCTTTCTTT.

CDR3 sequence: CASSLVPGVEDGTQYF. The CDR3 nucleotides read TGCGCCAGCAGCTTGGTGCCAGGGGTGGAGGACGGGACCCAGTACTTC. The chain links TRBV5-1 to TRBJ2-5; D might be TRBD1 (6 bases). V was clipped by 0 bases and J by 7 bases, with 19 bases between them. The CDR3 length is 16 residues. CDR1 SGHRS and CDR2 YFSETQ come from the germline V gene.

This clone was detected a few times. The rearrangement joins TRBV6-5 to TRBJ1-5; 8 bases fit TRBD1. V lost 8 bases, J lost 8 bases, and 11 bases stayed unmatched. CDR1 and CDR2 (germline): MNHEY, SVGAGI. This CDR3 region has 14 residues. In DNA form, the CDR3 reads TGTGCCAGCGGAAGGTTACAGGGGGGGGAGCCCCAGCATTTT. It yields the protein CASGRLQGGEPQHF.

The rearrangement links TRBV4-2 to TRBJ1-2; D not resolved. V lost 1 base, J lost 2 bases, and 8 bases lay in between. CDR1 is LGHNA and CDR2 is YNFKEQ in the germline V gene. The CDR3 consists of 14 residues. This CDR3 reads CASSQGAENYGYTF. For the CDR3, the DNA is TGTGCCAGCAGCCAAGGGGCCGAGAACTATGGCTACACCTTC.

The chain recombines TRBV2 with TRBJ2-7; D might be TRBD1 (6 bases). Germline V gives CDR1 SNHLY, CDR2 FYNNEI. This CDR3 spans 13 amino acids. Trimming pared 6 bases from V and 7 bases from J, leaving 16 bases between. CDR3 region: CASRDDRTSEQYF. The CDR3 coding sequence is TGTGCCAGCAGGGACGACAGGACCTCTGAGCAGTACTTC.

The rearrangement uses TRBV7-2 and TRBJ2-1; 9 nucleotides agree with TRBD1. The V gene's germline CDR1 is SGHTA and CDR2 FQGNSA. This CDR3 region has 15 residues. V was pared by 7 bases and J by 2 bases, with 6 bases of the junction left unmatched. CDR3 in DNA: TGTGCCAGCACCTACAGGGGGCTGCCCTACAATGAGCAGTTCTTC. It specifies CASTYRGLPYNEQFF.

Concerning this clone itself: This same CDR3 is encoded by further DNA sequences in the sample. The chain carries TRBV7-2 and TRBJ2-3; no firm D call. Between the trimmed V and J ends, which lost 2 bases and 4 bases, there was a span of 4 bases. The germline gives CDR1 SGHTA, CDR2 FQGNSA. The CDR3 extends over 12 amino acids. CDR3 sequence (DNA): TGTGCCAGCAGCTTACGGGCAGATACGCAGTATTTT. Translation gives CASSLRADTQYF.

Note on this clone: Mismatch with germline at one junction end may stem from a read error. V gene TRBV7-9 combines with J gene TRBJ1-1, with 9 bases aligning to TRBD1. CDR3 length: 12 residues. The germline V gene encodes CDR1 SEHNR and CDR2 FQNEAQ (reference sequence). For the CDR3, the DNA is TGTGCCAGCAGCTTTCGATTGGACAGGGGCTCCTTT. It is translated as CASSFRLDRGSF.

A few counts support this clone. The chain carries TRBV7-9 and TRBJ2-4, with TRBD2 matching over 9 bases. The CDR3 sequence is 16 residues long. Trimming took 5 bases from V and 0 from J; bases not matched to a gene: 5. The germline gives CDR1 SEHNR, CDR2 FQNEAQ (reference sequence). In nucleotides, the CDR3 is TGTGCCAGCAGCGAGACTAGCGGCCTAGCCAAAAACATTCAGTACTTC. This gives the protein CASSETSGLAKNIQYF.